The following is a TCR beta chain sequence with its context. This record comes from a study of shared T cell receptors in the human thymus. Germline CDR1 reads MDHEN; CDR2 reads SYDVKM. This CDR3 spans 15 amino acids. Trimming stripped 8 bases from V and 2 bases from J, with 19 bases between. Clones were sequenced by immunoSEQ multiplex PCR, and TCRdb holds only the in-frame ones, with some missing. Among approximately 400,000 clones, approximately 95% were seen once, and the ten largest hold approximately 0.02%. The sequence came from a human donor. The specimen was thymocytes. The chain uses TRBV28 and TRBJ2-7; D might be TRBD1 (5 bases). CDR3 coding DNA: TGTGCCAGCCTCGAGGACCAGGGTACCACCTACGAGCAGTACTTC. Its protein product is CASLEDQGTTYEQYF.